The subject of this entry is one TCR beta chain. What it recognizes is unknown. CDR1 and CDR2 from the germline V gene are LNHDA and SQIVND (reference sequence). The CDR3 has 13 amino acids. The V and J ends lost 3 bases and 7 bases, in that order; junction bases with no gene match: 5. The sample is drawn from a study of cytomegalovirus exposure and HLA in healthy donors. Study observations and caveats: Reported results showed that the classifier diagnosed cytomegalovirus status with high specificity and sensitivity.

13 Jbeta primers and 60 Vbeta primers were used for the PCR. The method was immunoSEQ multiplex PCR; TCRdb's version includes in-frame clones alone and lacks a portion of them. This table holds some 120,000 clones. Sequenced: PBMCs. The receptor comes from a man aged 40-50 years in good health and CMV-seropositive. The rearrangement uses TRBV19 and TRBJ1-2, with TRBD1 matching 7 bases. The CDR3 here is CASSIWGQTGYTF. The CDR3 DNA follows: TGTGCCAGTAGTATCTGGGGACAGACTGGCTACACCTTC.